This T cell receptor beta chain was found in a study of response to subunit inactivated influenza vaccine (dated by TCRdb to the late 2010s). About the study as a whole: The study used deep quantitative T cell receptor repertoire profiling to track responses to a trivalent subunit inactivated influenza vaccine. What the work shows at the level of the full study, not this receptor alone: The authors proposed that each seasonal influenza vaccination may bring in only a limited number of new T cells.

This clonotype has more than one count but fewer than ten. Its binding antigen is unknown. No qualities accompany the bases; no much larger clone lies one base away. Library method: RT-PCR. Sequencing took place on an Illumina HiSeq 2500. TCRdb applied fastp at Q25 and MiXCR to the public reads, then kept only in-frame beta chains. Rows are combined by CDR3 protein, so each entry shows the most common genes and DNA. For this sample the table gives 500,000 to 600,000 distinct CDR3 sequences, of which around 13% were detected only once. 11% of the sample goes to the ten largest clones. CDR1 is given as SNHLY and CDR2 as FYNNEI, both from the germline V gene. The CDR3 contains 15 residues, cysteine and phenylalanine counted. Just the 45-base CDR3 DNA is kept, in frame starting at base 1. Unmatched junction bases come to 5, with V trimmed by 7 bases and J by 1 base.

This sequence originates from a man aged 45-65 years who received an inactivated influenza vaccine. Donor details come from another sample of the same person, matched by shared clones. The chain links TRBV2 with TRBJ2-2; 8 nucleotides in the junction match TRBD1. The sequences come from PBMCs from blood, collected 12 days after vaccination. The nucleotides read TGTGCCAGCAAGGATGACAGGGGGAACACCGGGGAGCTGTTTTTT. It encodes CASKDDRGNTGELFF.